This T cell receptor (beta chain) derives from a study of T cell changes during pregnancy in multiple sclerosis. V shed 0 bases and J shed 3 bases, with 9 bases lying between them. Germline values: CDR1 SGHRS, CDR2 YFSETQ. The CDR3 spans 14 residues. Sequencing was performed with immunoSEQ multiplex PCR; in TCRdb, only in-frame clones are kept and a portion is missing. The sample includes around 75,000 clones, 94% seen only once; the top ten take over 0.12%. This clonotype was sampled from a female donor with multiple sclerosis, enrolled in a pregnancy study. The J gene is TRBJ2-5, the V gene TRBV5-1, with D tentatively TRBD2 (6 bases). The sample consisted of CD4+ T cells from peripheral blood mononuclear cells, taken after pregnancy. The CDR3 loop reads CASSLGGGKETQYF. The DNA for the CDR3 is TGCGCCAGCAGCTTGGGTGGCGGGAAAGAGACCCAGTACTTC.